The 13 T cell receptor beta chains listed next were all sequenced from one sample in a study of beta chain features in type 1 diabetes. The whole isolated RNA underwent reverse transcription, so sequencing captured expressed TCRB transcripts. Libraries were prepared by immunoSEQ multiplex PCR; TCRdb keeps only in-frame clonotypes and omits some of them. The data show more than 300,000 clones, more than 12% seen once. The sequencing input was naive CD4+ T cells from blood. The receptors shown here come from a woman under 30 in good health.

This chain joins TRBV27 and TRBJ1-2; the D is unclear. Germline CDR1 and CDR2: MNHEY and SMNVEV (reference sequence). The CDR3 length is 15 residues. V was shortened by 7 bases and J by 2 bases, with 17 bases between the two germline ends. CDR3 sequence: CASTENYAGNYGYTF. For the CDR3, the DNA is TGTGCCAGCACTGAGAATTACGCGGGAAACTATGGCTACACCTTC.

The V and J genes are TRBV18 and TRBJ2-7; 13 positions agree with TRBD2. With 4 bases clipped from V and 4 bases from J, the junction kept 1 base outside the gene matches. There are 14 residues in the CDR3. Germline assignment: CDR1 KGHSH and CDR2 LQKENI. The CDR3 sequence: CASSLGLAGYEQYF. In DNA, the CDR3 is TGTGCCAGCTCACTGGGACTAGCGGGGTACGAGCAGTACTTC.

This clone was counted a few times. This chain uses TRBV4-3 with TRBJ2-3; D might be TRBD2 (6 bases). Trimming removed 1 base at V and 3 bases at J, with 8 bases between. The germline CDR1 and CDR2 sequences are LGHNA and YSLEER. The CDR3 runs 14 residues. The DNA for the CDR3 is TGCGCCAGCAGCCAAGGTGGGACTACAGATACGCAGTATTTT. Its translation is CASSQGGTTDTQYF.

V and J are TRBV30 and TRBJ2-3; 7 bases align to TRBD2. Trimming at V came to 0 bases and at J to 3 bases, leaving 6 bases not matched to a gene. Germline CDR1 is GTSNPN and CDR2 is SVGIG (reference sequence). The CDR3 spans 15 residues. The CDR3 DNA is TGTGCCTGGAGTGTACGAGAGGGAGGGACAGATACGCAGTATTTT. Its protein product is CAWSVREGGTDTQYF.

This chain uses TRBV15 with TRBJ2-7; D is possibly TRBD1 (5 bases). From germline, CDR1 is LNHNV and CDR2 YYDKDF (reference sequence). With 1 base removed from V and 5 bases from J, the gap between germline ends came to 12 bases. The CDR3 is made up of 14 amino acids. The CDR3 here is CATSRVQGRNEQYF. Written as DNA, the CDR3 is TGTGCCACCAGCAGAGTGCAGGGTCGGAACGAGCAGTACTTC.

This clone was picked up a small number of times. The chain combines TRBV14 with TRBJ2-1; no clear D gene. Trimming removed 1 base from V and 10 bases from J, with 11 bases in between. CDR3 length: 13 residues. Germline V gene lookup returns CDR1 SGHDN and CDR2 FVKESK. The CDR3 DNA is TGTGCCAGCAGCCAAGCCGTGGTAGCCGAGCAGTTCTTC. Protein sequence: CASSQAVVAEQFF.

This clone was seen a handful of times. The rearrangement links TRBV29-1 to TRBJ2-3; no reliable D call. There are 13 residues in the CDR3. In germline, CDR1 is SQVTM, CDR2 ANQGSEA. Trimming took 4 bases from V and 0 from J, leaving 8 bases between them. The CDR3 DNA sequence: TGCAGCGTTGGGTGGGCTAGCACAGATACGCAGTATTTT. This translates into CSVGWASTDTQYF.

The V and J genes are TRBV30 and TRBJ1-2; TRBD1 matches at 8 bases. Per the germline V gene, CDR1 is GTSNPN and CDR2 is SVGIG (reference sequence). The CDR3 runs to 16 residues. The V gene end was trimmed by 5 bases and the J gene end by 8 bases; junction bases not matched to a gene: 19. The CDR3 here is CAWRTLRRQGLGGYTF. In DNA form, the CDR3 reads TGTGCCTGGCGGACCCTACGTCGACAGGGGTTGGGGGGCTACACCTTC.

The chain links TRBV28 to TRBJ2-3; D is perhaps TRBD2 (6 bases). There are 15 residues in the CDR3. Germline values: CDR1 MDHEN, CDR2 SYDVKM. V shed 7 bases and J shed 1 base, with 15 bases lying between them. The DNA for the CDR3 is TGTGCCAGCACCTTGAGGGCTAGCGGCACAGATACGCAGTATTTT. Its translation: CASTLRASGTDTQYF.

Here the CDR3 reads CAISESILRRDNNEQFF. In nucleotides, the CDR3 is TGTGCCATCAGTGAGTCGATCTTACGGCGGGATAACAATGAGCAGTTCTTC. The chain has TRBV10-3 and TRBJ2-1; possible D gene TRBD2, 6 bases. CDR1 and CDR2 from the germline V gene are ENHRY and SYGVKD. V gave up 0 bases and J gave up 5 bases, with 17 bases separating them. The CDR3 is 17 amino acids.

This sequence joins TRBV7-2 and TRBJ2-3; 9 nucleotides line up with TRBD2. V lost 7 bases and J lost 4; bases outside the gene matches: 9. CDR3 length: 15 amino acids. The germline gives CDR1 SGHTA, CDR2 FQGNSA. DNA of the CDR3: TGTGCCAGCACCCGCCTAGCGGGATATCCAGATACGCAGTATTTT. Translated, it gives CASTRLAGYPDTQYF.

This clone was seen a few times. The chain couples TRBV19 to TRBJ2-2; D unresolved. There are 12 residues in the CDR3. Germline V gene lookup returns CDR1 LNHDA and CDR2 SQIVND (reference sequence). Trimming took 8 bases from V and 8 from J, leaving 12 bases between them. CDR3 sequence: CASRSSGGELFF. The CDR3, as DNA: TGTGCCAGTCGGTCCTCCGGGGGGGAGCTGTTTTTT.

This clone came up a few times. J is TRBJ2-1 and V is TRBV7-9, with TRBD2 identical over 7 bases. This CDR3 comprises 15 residues. The V and J ends lost 5 bases and 9 bases, in that order; junction bases with no gene match: 13. Germline V gives CDR1 SEHNR, CDR2 FQNEAQ (reference sequence). The DNA for the CDR3 is TGTGCCAGCAGCCCGGTTGGAGCGGGAACCGGTGAGCAGTTCTTC. This gives the protein CASSPVGAGTGEQFF.